These 21 T cell receptor beta chains came from one sample sequenced in a study of blood T cell repertoires in COVID-19. Produced via immunoSEQ multiplex PCR; TCRdb's table is partial and in-frame only. The sample shows roughly 170,000 clones, about 84% of them seen only once. Sequencing was performed on peripheral blood. The receptors stem from a human donor in a cohort sampled during active COVID-19.

The genes are TRBV7-9 and TRBJ2-3; possibly TRBD2 for D (7 bases). Germline CDR1 and CDR2: SEHNR and FQNEAQ (reference sequence). Trimming removed 5 bases from V and 8 bases from J, with 23 bases in between. This CDR3 is 16 amino acids long. The CDR3 DNA reads TGTGCCAGCAGCCACTTCCGGGGGGCCCCTCTAGGTACGCAGTATTTT. Protein product: CASSHFRGAPLGTQYF.

The rearrangement links TRBV6-5 to TRBJ1-2; D unclear. CDR3 length equals 14 residues. Germline values: CDR1 MNHEY, CDR2 SVGAGI. Trimming pared 0 bases from V and 0 bases from J, leaving 5 bases between. The CDR3 nucleotides read TGTGCCAGCAGTTACTCACCTACTAACTATGGCTACACCTTC. Translated, it gives CASSYSPTNYGYTF.

The rearrangement uses TRBV5-1 and TRBJ2-5; no definite D call. V lost 3 bases, J lost 2 bases, and 2 bases lay in between. The CDR3 covers 11 residues. The germline V gene encodes CDR1 SGHRS and CDR2 YFSETQ. The CDR3 region has the DNA TGCGCCAGCAGCTCGCAAGAGACCCAGTACTTC. It is translated as CASSSQETQYF.

This chain joins TRBV4-1 and TRBJ2-7; TRBD2 matches 8 bases. Germline assignment: CDR1 MGHRA and CDR2 YSYEKL. CDR3 size: 17 residues. J gave up 1 base and V 1 base, and 9 bases lay outside the gene matches. The CDR3 DNA sequence: TGCGCCAGCAGCCAAGGTTACAGCGGGGGAACGTCCTACGAGCAGTACTTC. Translation gives CASSQGYSGGTSYEQYF.

V is TRBV5-4 and J is TRBJ2-5; 8 bases line up with TRBD2. From germline, CDR1 is SGHNT and CDR2 YYREEE (reference sequence). The CDR3 runs to 15 residues. V shed 3 bases and J 1 base; nucleotides not matched to a gene: 5. CDR3 sequence reads: CASSSGGGPQETQYF. The CDR3 DNA reads as TGTGCCAGCAGCTCCGGCGGGGGGCCCCAAGAGACCCAGTACTTC.

J is TRBJ2-5 and V is TRBV5-1; the D is unclear. Germline CDR1 reads SGHRS; CDR2 reads YFSETQ. V was shortened by 2 bases and J by 5 bases, with 10 bases between the two germline ends. The CDR3 spans 13 residues. The CDR3 DNA reads as TGCGCCAGCAGCTTAGCGAGATGGGAGACCCAGTACTTC. Its protein product is CASSLARWETQYF.

The rearrangement uses TRBV5-4 and TRBJ2-7, with 8 bases aligning to TRBD2. V gave up 0 bases and J gave up 3 bases; unmatched junction bases: 14. CDR1 and CDR2 from the germline V gene are SGHNT and YYREEE (reference sequence). The CDR3 consists of 18 residues. The DNA for the CDR3 is TGTGCCAGCAGCTTGGGGGTAGCGGGGCCTACTCAGGACTACGAGCAGTACTTC. Encoded protein: CASSLGVAGPTQDYEQYF.

The chain recombines TRBV4-1 with TRBJ1-5, with D possibly matching TRBD1 (6 bases). Per germline, CDR1 MGHRA and CDR2 YSYEKL. V was cut by 2 bases and J by 0 bases, with 17 bases left in between. The CDR3 is 18 residues long. CDR3 bases: TGCGCCAGCAGCCAAAGCGAAGGGACACTGGGTAGCAATCAGCCCCAGCATTTT. It is translated as CASSQSEGTLGSNQPQHF.

This clone was counted only a few times. This sequence joins TRBV9 and TRBJ2-7, with a weak D call TRBD1 (5 bases). The germline gives CDR1 SGDLS, CDR2 YYNGEE. The V end lost 3 bases, the J end lost 3 bases, and 7 bases lay between the germline ends. This CDR3 contains 12 residues. CDR3 in DNA: TGTGCCAGCAGCGCCGACAGCTACGAGCAGTACTTC. As protein: CASSADSYEQYF.

This clone occurred once. The chain is built from TRBV6-6 and TRBJ1-2; 7 bases line up with TRBD1. J gave up 4 bases and V 4 bases, and 6 bases lay outside the gene matches. The CDR3 is made up of 14 amino acids. Germline CDR1 and CDR2: MNHNY and SVGAGI (reference sequence). CDR3 DNA: TGTGCCAGCAGTTTCGACAGGGAAAGCTATGGCTACACCTTC. Encoded protein: CASSFDRESYGYTF.

The chain combines TRBV27 with TRBJ2-2; 11 bases agree with TRBD1. The CDR3 contains 15 residues. Germline CDR1 MNHEY, CDR2 SMNVEV (reference sequence). J gave up 4 bases and V 5 bases, and 3 bases lay outside the gene matches. CDR3 in amino acids: CASSAGTGGTGELFF. CDR3 nucleotides: TGTGCCAGCAGTGCCGGGACAGGGGGCACCGGGGAGCTGTTTTTT.

The chain combines TRBV6-2 or TRBV6-3 with TRBJ2-2; 10 positions agree with TRBD2. Germline lookup yields CDR1 MNHEY and CDR2 SVGEGT. Losses at the gene ends were 2 bases for V and 6 bases for J; bases not matched to a gene: 6. The CDR3 has 16 amino acids. For the CDR3, the DNA is TGTGCCAGCAGTTACCCCCAGAGCGGGGGGGCCGGGGAGCTGTTTTTT. Residues: CASSYPQSGGAGELFF.

V usage is TRBV7-9 and J usage is TRBJ1-2, with TRBD1 matching over 7 bases. CDR3 length: 15 amino acids. Germline lookup yields CDR1 SEHNR and CDR2 FQNEAQ (reference sequence). Trimming at V came to 5 bases and at J to 6 bases, leaving 12 bases not matched to a gene. CDR3 sequence reads: CASSDPRTGIDGYTF. The CDR3 nucleotides are TGTGCCAGCAGCGATCCGAGGACAGGAATAGATGGCTACACCTTC.

The V call is TRBV19, the J call TRBJ2-5; 8 bases are a match to TRBD2. The CDR3 is 13 residues long. V shed 10 bases and J 2 bases; nucleotides not matched to a gene: 6. Germline assignment: CDR1 LNHDA and CDR2 SQIVND (reference sequence). DNA for the CDR3: TGTGCCACCGCTCCTAGCGGGCAAGAGACCCAGTACTTC. Residues: CATAPSGQETQYF.

This clone has a single count. CDR3 sequence: CASSEAPGAGYGYTF. In DNA form, the CDR3 reads TGTGCCAGCAGTGAAGCCCCAGGGGCCGGCTATGGCTACACCTTC. The chain is built from TRBV2 and TRBJ1-2, with a possible D match to TRBD1 (6 bases). V gave up 0 bases and J gave up 4 bases, with 12 bases separating them. CDR3 length: 15 residues. Germline V gives CDR1 SNHLY, CDR2 FYNNEI.

The rearrangement links TRBV7-9 to TRBJ1-1, with a weak D call TRBD1 (5 bases). CDR1 is SEHNR and CDR2 is FQNEAQ in the germline V gene (reference sequence). V was pared by 10 bases and J by 6 bases, with 15 bases between. The CDR3 is 12 amino acids. CDR3 loop: CATAVGVAEAFF. As DNA, the CDR3 is TGTGCCACGGCGGTAGGGGTGGCTGAAGCTTTCTTT.

This clone was counted between two and nine times. J is TRBJ2-3 and V is TRBV5-4, with D perhaps matching TRBD2 (6 bases). Trimming took off 1 base at V and 5 bases at J, with 8 bases between the two ends. CDR1 and CDR2 from the germline V gene are SGHNT and YYREEE (reference sequence). There are 13 residues in the CDR3. The CDR3 reads CASSLTGVDTQYF. The CDR3 nucleotides read TGTGCCAGCAGCTTGACGGGGGTAGATACGCAGTATTTT.

This rearrangement joins TRBV6-5 to TRBJ2-7; 7 bases align to TRBD2. Germline CDR1 MNHEY, CDR2 SVGAGI. CDR3 size: 15 residues. After removal of 0 bases from V and 5 bases from J, the junction contained 7 bases not matched to a gene. CDR3 DNA: TGTGCCAGCAGTTACTCGTTTCCGGGGGGAAACGAGCAGTACTTC. Translating it yields CASSYSFPGGNEQYF.

The gene calls are TRBV2 and TRBJ2-6, with a weak D call TRBD1 (6 bases). The V and J ends lost 6 bases and 2 bases respectively, with 14 bases between them. The germline V gene has CDR1 SNHLY and CDR2 FYNNEI. The CDR3 sequence is 16 residues long. As DNA, the CDR3 is TGTGCCAGCAGGGCACTCGGGACAACTGGGGCCAACGTCCTGACTTTC. The encoded protein is CASRALGTTGANVLTF.

In this sample, this clone turned up once. The V and J genes are TRBV25-1 and TRBJ1-1; D call uncertain. The CDR3 runs to 14 residues. The ends were cut back, 1 base at V and 7 bases at J, with 13 bases in the middle. Germline loops: CDR1 MGHDK, CDR2 SYGVNS. This chain's CDR3 is CASSESGGFDEAFF. For the CDR3, the DNA is TGTGCCAGCAGTGAATCAGGCGGGTTTGATGAAGCTTTCTTT.

The V call is TRBV7-9, the J call TRBJ2-6, with TRBD1 identical over 9 bases. The junction had 9 bases not matched to a gene; V was cut back by 5 bases and J by 1 base. Germline V gene data show CDR1 as SEHNR and CDR2 as FQNEAQ (reference sequence). The CDR3 loop spans 18 amino acids. CDR3 amino acids: CASSRPGQGLSGANVLTF. CDR3 nucleotides: TGTGCCAGCAGCCGACCGGGACAGGGTCTTTCTGGGGCCAACGTCCTGACTTTC. Full variable domain (remainder filled in from reference TRBV7-9 and TRBJ2-6): DTGVSQNPRHKITKRGQNVTFRCDPISEHNRLYWYRQTLGQGPEFLTYFQNEAQLEKSRLLSDRFSAERPKGSFSTLEIQRTEQGDSAMYLCASSRPGQGLSGANVLTFGAGSRLTVL.